One and the same sample provided the 6 T cell receptor beta chains below, sequenced in a study of CD8+ T cells in alopecia areata. Following extraction, RNA underwent reverse transcription to cDNA, which served as the sequencing template. Repertoires were generated with immunoSEQ multiplex PCR, while TCRdb's copy carries only in-frame clones and drops some. The data show about 190,000 clones, about 60% seen once. This specimen was CD4+ T cells sorted from blood, taken at week 0. These receptors were collected from a human donor with alopecia areata.

This clone was counted once. This chain connects TRBV30 to TRBJ2-3, with D uncertain. The CDR3 runs to 12 residues. The germline V and J ends were trimmed by 1 base and 2 bases, with 4 bases remaining between them. Germline CDR1 GTSNPN, CDR2 SVGIG (reference sequence). The DNA for the CDR3 is TGTGCCTGGAGTGGCCTCACAGATACGCAGTATTTT. Translated: CAWSGLTDTQYF.

The chain employs TRBV4-1 and TRBJ2-5; 10 nucleotides match TRBD2. Germline CDR1 reads MGHRA; CDR2 reads YSYEKL. The CDR3 length is 18 residues. The V gene end was trimmed by 7 bases and the J gene end by 5 bases; junction bases not matched to a gene: 19. The CDR3 coding sequence is TGCGCCAGCACCCCTTCTGGAGCGGGGGGGCCTAGAGGCGAGACCCAGTACTTC. Its translation: CASTPSGAGGPRGETQYF.

This clone was recorded a few times. The chain recombines TRBV29-1 with TRBJ2-5, with a tentative D call TRBD2 (6 bases). Germline assignment: CDR1 SQVTM and CDR2 ANQGSEA. Trimming shortened V by 3 bases and J by 5 bases, and 13 bases separated the two germline ends. This CDR3 region has 13 residues. The CDR3 nucleotides are TGCAGCGTTGACGCAGGGAGGTTGGAGACCCAGTACTTC. This sequence encodes CSVDAGRLETQYF.

This clone was detected a few times. At one end, the junction sequence differs from germline, possibly due to a read error. This chain joins TRBV23-1 and TRBJ1-1; no definite D call. TRBV23-1 is an ORF; its function is uncertain. The length of the CDR3 is 9 residues. CDR3 region: CASSQQMGF. CDR3 bases: TGCGCCAGCAGTCAACAAATGGGGTTT.

This sequence joins TRBV6-5 and TRBJ1-1, with D possibly matching TRBD1 (6 bases). Trimming left V 5 bases short and J 1 base short, with 14 bases between. The CDR3 runs 15 residues. CDR1 is MNHEY, CDR2 SVGAGI, per germline. CDR3 region: CASSRRGTGNTEAFF. The CDR3 nucleotides are TGTGCCAGCAGTCGAAGGGGGACCGGGAACACTGAAGCTTTCTTT.

The V and J genes are TRBV2 and TRBJ2-7; D gene ambiguous. CDR3 length equals 11 residues. Trimming removed 3 bases from V and 4 bases from J, with 4 bases in between. Germline V gene data show CDR1 as SNHLY and CDR2 as FYNNEI. CDR3 in amino acids: CASSDSYEQYF. CDR3 bases: TGTGCCAGCAGTGACTCTTACGAGCAGTACTTC.